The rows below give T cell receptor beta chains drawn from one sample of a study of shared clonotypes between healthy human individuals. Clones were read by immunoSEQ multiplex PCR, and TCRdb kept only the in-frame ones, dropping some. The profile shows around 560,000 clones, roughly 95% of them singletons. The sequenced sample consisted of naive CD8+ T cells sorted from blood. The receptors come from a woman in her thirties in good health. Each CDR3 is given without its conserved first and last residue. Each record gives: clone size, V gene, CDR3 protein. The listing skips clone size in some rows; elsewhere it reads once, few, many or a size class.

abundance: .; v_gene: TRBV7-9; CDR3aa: ASSLWVGGELF
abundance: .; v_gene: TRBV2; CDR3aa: ASSGTYSYEQY
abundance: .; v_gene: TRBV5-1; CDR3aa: ASSLAGGPDEQF
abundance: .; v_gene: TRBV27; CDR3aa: ASGLGDSYNEQF
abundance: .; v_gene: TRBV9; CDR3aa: ASSGYRVDNYGYT
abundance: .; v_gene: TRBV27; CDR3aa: ASSSPGAVAEAF
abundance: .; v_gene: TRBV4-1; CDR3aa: ASSQTSGGYEQY
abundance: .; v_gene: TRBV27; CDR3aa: ASSLRLFRAGDYEQY
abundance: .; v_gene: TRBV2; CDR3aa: ASSDGGPSVGYT
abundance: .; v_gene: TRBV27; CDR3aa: ASSFRTGGNTEAF
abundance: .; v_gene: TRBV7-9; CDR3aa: ASSLLFYEQY
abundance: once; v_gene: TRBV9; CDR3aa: ASSLDQGAANYGYT
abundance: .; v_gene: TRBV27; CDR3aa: ASSPGTTNNEQF
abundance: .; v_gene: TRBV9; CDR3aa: ASSITRDSSYEQY
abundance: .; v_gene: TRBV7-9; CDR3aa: ASSFGLLETQY
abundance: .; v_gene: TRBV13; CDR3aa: ASSLRGGQPQH
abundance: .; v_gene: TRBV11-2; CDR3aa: ASSITGSRADTQY
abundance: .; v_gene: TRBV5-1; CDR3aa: ASSLETSGSSYNEQF
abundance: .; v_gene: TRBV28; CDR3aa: ASSSTSEYEQY
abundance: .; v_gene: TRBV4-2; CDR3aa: ASSQEMREGWEQY
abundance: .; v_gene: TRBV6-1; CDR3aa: ASSPRVPYGYT
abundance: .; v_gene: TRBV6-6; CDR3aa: ASSPGPTFNTEAF
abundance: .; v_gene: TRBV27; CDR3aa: ASSLVAGGNQPQH
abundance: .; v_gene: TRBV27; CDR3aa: ASSYARGYEQY
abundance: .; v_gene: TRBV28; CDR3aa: ASSSRKTGGSDTQY
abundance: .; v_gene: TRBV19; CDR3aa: ASSMRIAGEVEAKNIQY
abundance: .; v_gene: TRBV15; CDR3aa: ATSRGGNSYDEQF
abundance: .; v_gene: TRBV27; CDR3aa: ASSLAGRQETQY
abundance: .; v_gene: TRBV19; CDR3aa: ASSTGVLSGPESSYEQY
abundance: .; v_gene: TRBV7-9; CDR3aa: ASSLALNEQY
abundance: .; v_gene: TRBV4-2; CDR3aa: ASSQELAGVNEQY
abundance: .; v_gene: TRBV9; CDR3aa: ASSVNGAGELF
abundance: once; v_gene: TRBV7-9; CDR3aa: ASSLQEGSTEAF
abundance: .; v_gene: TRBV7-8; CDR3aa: ASSITGRFNQPQH
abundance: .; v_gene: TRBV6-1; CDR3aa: ASAGRSEQY
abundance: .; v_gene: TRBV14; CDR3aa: ASSQGTSPEQF
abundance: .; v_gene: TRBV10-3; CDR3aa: AISGSLTAYEQY
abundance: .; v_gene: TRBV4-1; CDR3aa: ASSQGAANYGYT
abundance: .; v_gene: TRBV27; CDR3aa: ASSLGTSGGTYEQY
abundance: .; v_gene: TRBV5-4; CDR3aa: ASSFWGEGRENTEAF
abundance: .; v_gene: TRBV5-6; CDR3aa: ASSLTDSYEQY
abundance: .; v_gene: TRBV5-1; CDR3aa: ASSFGGTSYNEQF
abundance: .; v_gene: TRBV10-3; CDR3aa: AISESGEQF
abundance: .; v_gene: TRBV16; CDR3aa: ASSQFGGSGELF
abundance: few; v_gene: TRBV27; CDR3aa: ASSLGTAGNQPQH
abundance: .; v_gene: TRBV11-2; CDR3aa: ASSLGGGAYEQY
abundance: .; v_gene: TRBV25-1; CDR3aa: ASSPQLTNNEQF
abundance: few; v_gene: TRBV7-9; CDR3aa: ASSLLAGYYEQY
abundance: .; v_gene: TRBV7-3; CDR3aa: ASSLGPAGAYNEQF
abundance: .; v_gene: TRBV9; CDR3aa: ASSVDTIPRF
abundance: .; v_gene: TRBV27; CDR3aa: ASSSYIGSYEQY
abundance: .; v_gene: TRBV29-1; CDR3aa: SVTWAETDYEQY
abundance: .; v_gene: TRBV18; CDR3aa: ASSPGTAYYEQY
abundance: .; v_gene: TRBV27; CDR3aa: ASKTGTGELF